The 10 T cell receptor beta chains below come from one sample, sequenced in a study of blood T cell repertoires in COVID-19. Profiling relied on immunoSEQ multiplex PCR, and the TCRdb table lists in-frame clones only, not all of them. The sample lists under 70,000 clones; around 84% were seen once. Sequencing was done on a sample of peripheral blood. The receptors were sampled from a woman aged 80 or over with acute or convalescent COVID-19.

CDR3 amino acids: CASRKTPGPGAYEQYF. The CDR3 DNA reads as TGTGCCAGCAGAAAGACCCCAGGTCCAGGGGCCTACGAGCAGTACTTC. The chain uses TRBV5-5 and TRBJ2-7; D is possibly TRBD1 (6 bases). The CDR3 spans 16 residues. Germline lookup yields CDR1 SGHKS and CDR2 YYEKEE (reference sequence). Trimming removed 5 bases at V and 2 bases at J, with 20 bases between.

The chain combines TRBV10-3 with TRBJ1-1; unclear D gene. The CDR3 has 14 amino acids. V was shortened by 0 bases and J by 5 bases, with 10 bases between the two germline ends. The germline V gene encodes CDR1 ENHRY and CDR2 SYGVKD. In DNA form, the CDR3 reads TGTGCCATCAGTGAGTCCCTATCCCCAACTGAAGCTTTCTTT. Translated: CAISESLSPTEAFF.

The chain is built from TRBV30 and TRBJ2-7; 11 bases are a match to TRBD1. Germline V gene sequence: CDR1 GTSNPN, CDR2 SVGIG (reference sequence). The length of the CDR3 is 14 residues. Germline trimming cut 5 bases from V and 2 bases from J; bases unmatched to any gene: 5. DNA for the CDR3: TGTGCCTGGGGGACAGGGGGAGGCGCCTACGAGCAGTACTTC. This gives the protein CAWGTGGGAYEQYF.

This clone was observed once. The gene calls are TRBV9 and TRBJ2-5; 8 bases match TRBD1. CDR1 and CDR2 from the germline V gene are SGDLS and YYNGEE. With 0 bases clipped from V and 5 bases from J, the junction kept 9 bases outside the gene matches. The CDR3 extends over 16 amino acids. This CDR3 reads CASSVGTGGPGETQYF. As DNA, the CDR3 is TGTGCCAGCAGCGTAGGAACAGGGGGTCCAGGGGAGACCCAGTACTTC.

The V and J genes are TRBV3-1 (or the pseudogene TRBV3-2) and TRBJ1-1; no reliable D call. V lost 6 bases and J 6 bases, leaving 17 bases between the germline ends. Per the germline V gene, CDR1 is LGHDT and CDR2 is YNNKEL (reference sequence). The CDR3 covers 14 residues. As DNA, the CDR3 is TGTGCCAGCAGACCCGGCCCCGAGGCGGCTGAAGCTTTCTTT. Translation gives CASRPGPEAAEAFF.

CDR3 protein: CASSEAGVSHEQYF. For the CDR3, the DNA is TGTGCCAGCAGCGAAGCGGGGGTTTCCCACGAGCAGTACTTC. V is TRBV7-2 and J is TRBJ2-7, with 8 bases fitting TRBD2. Trimming took 5 bases from V and 5 from J; bases not matched to a gene: 8. In germline, CDR1 is SGHTA, CDR2 FQGNSA. CDR3 size: 14 residues. Supplemented by reference TRBV7-2 and TRBJ2-7, the full variable domain reads GAGVSQSPSNKVTEKGKDVELRCDPISGHTALYWYRQSLGQGLEFLIYFQGNSAPDKSGLPSDRFSAERTGGSVSTLTIQRTQQEDSAVYLCASSEAGVSHEQYFGPGTRLTVT.

The gene calls are TRBV5-5 and TRBJ2-1; the D gene is possibly TRBD2 (6 bases). This CDR3 has 15 amino acids. Looked up from germline, CDR1 is SGHKS and CDR2 is YYEKEE (reference sequence). Trimming removed 4 bases from V and 3 bases from J, with 14 bases in between. The CDR3: CASSQEEGNYNEQFF. The CDR3 coding sequence is TGTGCCAGCAGCCAGGAGGAGGGGAACTACAATGAGCAGTTCTTC.

The chain combines TRBV23-1 with TRBJ2-5, with D possibly being TRBD1 (6 bases). TRBV23-1 is treated as an ORF (open reading frame) with a function not yet certain. With 3 bases removed from V and 2 bases from J, the gap between germline ends came to 16 bases. There are 16 residues in the CDR3. The CDR3 region is CASSHLGQRVQETQYF. For the CDR3, the DNA is TGCGCCAGCAGTCACCTAGGACAGAGGGTACAAGAGACCCAGTACTTC.

This chain uses TRBV14 with TRBJ1-5; no clear D gene. V was clipped by 2 bases and J by 6 bases, with 8 bases between them. Germline CDR1 SGHDN, CDR2 FVKESK. There are 13 residues in the CDR3. CDR3 sequence (DNA): TGTGCCAGCAGCCAATCTTTGTCTCAGCCCCAGCATTTT. It yields the protein CASSQSLSQPQHF.

This clone has a handful of counts. The CDR3 reads CASSGDRFMDSPLHF. The CDR3 coding sequence is TGTGCCAGCAGTGGGGACAGGTTTATGGATTCACCCCTCCACTTT. This rearrangement joins TRBV25-1 to TRBJ1-6, with 8 bases lining up with TRBD1. This CDR3 is 15 amino acids long. The germline CDR1 and CDR2 sequences are MGHDK and SYGVNS. V trimming: 4 bases; J trimming: 8 bases; junction bases outside the gene matches: 7.